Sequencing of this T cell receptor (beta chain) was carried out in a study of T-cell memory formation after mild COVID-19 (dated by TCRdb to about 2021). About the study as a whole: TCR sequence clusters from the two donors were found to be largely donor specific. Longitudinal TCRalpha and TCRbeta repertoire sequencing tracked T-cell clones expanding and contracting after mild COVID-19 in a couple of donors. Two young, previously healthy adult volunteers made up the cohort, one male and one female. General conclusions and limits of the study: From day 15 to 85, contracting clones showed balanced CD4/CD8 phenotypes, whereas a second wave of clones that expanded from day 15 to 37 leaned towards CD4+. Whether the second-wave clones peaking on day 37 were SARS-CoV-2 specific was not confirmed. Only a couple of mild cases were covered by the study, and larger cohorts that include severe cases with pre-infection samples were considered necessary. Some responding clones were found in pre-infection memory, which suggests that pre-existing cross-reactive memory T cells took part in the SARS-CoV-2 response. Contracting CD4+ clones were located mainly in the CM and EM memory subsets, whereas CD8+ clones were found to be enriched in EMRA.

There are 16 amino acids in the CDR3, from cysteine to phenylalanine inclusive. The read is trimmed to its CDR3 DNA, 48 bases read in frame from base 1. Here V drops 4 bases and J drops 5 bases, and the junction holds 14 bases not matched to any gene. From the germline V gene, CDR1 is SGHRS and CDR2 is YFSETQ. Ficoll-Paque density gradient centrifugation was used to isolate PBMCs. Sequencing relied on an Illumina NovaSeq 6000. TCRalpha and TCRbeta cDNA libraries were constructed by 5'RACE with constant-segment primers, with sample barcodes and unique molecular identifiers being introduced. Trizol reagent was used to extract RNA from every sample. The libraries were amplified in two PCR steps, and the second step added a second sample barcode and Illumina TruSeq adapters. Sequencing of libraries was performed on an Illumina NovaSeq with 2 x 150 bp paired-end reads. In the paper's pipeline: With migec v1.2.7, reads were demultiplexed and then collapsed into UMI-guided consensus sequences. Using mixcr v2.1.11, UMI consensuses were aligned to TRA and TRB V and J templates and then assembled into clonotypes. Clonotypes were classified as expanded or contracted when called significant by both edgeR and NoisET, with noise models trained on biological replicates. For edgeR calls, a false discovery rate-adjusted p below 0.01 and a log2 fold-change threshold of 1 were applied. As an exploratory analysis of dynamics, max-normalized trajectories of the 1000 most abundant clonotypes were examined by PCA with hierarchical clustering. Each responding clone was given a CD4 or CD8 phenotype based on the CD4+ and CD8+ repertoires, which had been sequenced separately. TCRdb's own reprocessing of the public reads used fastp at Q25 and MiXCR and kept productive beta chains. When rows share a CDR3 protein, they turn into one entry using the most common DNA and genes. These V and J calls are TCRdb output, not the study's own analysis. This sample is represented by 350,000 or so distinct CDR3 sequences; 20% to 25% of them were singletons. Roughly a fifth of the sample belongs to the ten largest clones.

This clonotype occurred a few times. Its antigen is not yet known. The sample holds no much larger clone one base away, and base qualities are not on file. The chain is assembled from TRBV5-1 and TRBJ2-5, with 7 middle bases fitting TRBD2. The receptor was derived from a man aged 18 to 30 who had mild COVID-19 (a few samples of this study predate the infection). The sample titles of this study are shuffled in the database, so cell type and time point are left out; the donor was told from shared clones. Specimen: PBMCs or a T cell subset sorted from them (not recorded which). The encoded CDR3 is CASSLLSAGRGETQYF. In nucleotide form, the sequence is TGCGCCAGCAGCCTACTCTCTGCGGGGAGGGGTGAGACCCAGTACTTC.